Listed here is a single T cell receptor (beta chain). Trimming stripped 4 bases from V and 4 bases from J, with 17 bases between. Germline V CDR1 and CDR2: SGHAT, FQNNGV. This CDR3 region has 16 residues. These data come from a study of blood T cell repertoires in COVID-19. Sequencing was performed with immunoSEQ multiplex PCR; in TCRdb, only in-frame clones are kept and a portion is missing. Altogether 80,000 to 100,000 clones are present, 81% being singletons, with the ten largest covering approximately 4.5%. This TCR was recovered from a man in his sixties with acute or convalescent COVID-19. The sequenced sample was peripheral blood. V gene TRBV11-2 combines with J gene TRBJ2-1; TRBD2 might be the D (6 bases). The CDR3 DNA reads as TGTGCCAGCAGCTCCCTACTAGCCCTTCGGTACAATGAGCAGTTCTTC. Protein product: CASSSLLALRYNEQFF.